The 32 T cell receptor beta chains presented below share a single source sample, sequenced in a study of blood T cell dynamics during melanoma immunotherapy. The sample's time point: pre-treatment baseline. The assay was immunoSEQ multiplex PCR, and TCRdb's table has in-frame clones only and misses some. The sample has more than 10,000 clones, approximately 84% seen once; the top ten hold approximately 9.4%. This material consisted of blood, taken from a patient treated with checkpoint blockade. The receptors shown here come from a human donor with melanoma.

The chain combines TRBV6-5 with TRBJ2-5; 9 nucleotides agree with TRBD1. Matching the DNA end better, TRBJ2-7 makes the J call doubtful. Germline CDR1 and CDR2: MNHEY and SVGAGI. The CDR3 extends over 14 amino acids. The DNA of the CDR3 is TGTGCCAGCACCCGGACAGGGGAGGCCTACGAGCAGTACTTC. Encoded protein: CASTRTGEAYEQYF.

This clone was picked up a small number of times. The chain recombines TRBV19 with TRBJ1-2; 9 nucleotides match TRBD1. Looked up from germline, CDR1 is LNHDA and CDR2 is SQIVND (reference sequence). V shed 10 bases, J shed 7 bases, and the junction held 10 bases outside the gene matches. The CDR3 is 13 amino acids. CDR3 amino acids: CATHLSDRGGYTF. Here the CDR3 DNA reads TGTGCCACTCATTTGTCGGACAGGGGTGGCTACACCTTC.

This chain's CDR3 is CASSQSWVTEAFF. CDR3 nucleotide sequence: TGTGCCAGCAGCCAATCTTGGGTCACTGAAGCTTTCTTT. The chain uses TRBV14 and TRBJ1-1; D unclear. Germline CDR1 and CDR2: SGHDN and FVKESK. V was clipped by 2 bases and J by 4 bases, with 8 bases between them. The CDR3 is 13 amino acids.

The gene calls are TRBV5-1 and TRBJ1-2; 7 bases align to TRBD1. The germline CDR1 and CDR2 sequences are SGHRS and YFSETQ. This CDR3 has 14 amino acids. V lost 0 bases, J lost 4 bases, and 3 bases stayed unmatched. CDR3 nucleotides: TGCGCCAGCAGCTTGGAGGGACAGACCTATGGCTACACCTTC. Protein: CASSLEGQTYGYTF.

The CDR3 sequence is CASSVNQGNSPLHF. CDR3 DNA: TGTGCCAGCAGCGTAAATCAGGGTAACTCACCCCTCCACTTT. The V and J genes are TRBV9 and TRBJ1-6; D may be TRBD1 (5 bases). With 1 base removed from V and 10 bases from J, the gap between germline ends came to 12 bases. The CDR3 sequence is 14 residues long. CDR1 and CDR2 from the germline V gene are SGDLS and YYNGEE.

This chain uses TRBV7-2 with TRBJ2-7; 9 bases are shared with TRBD1. V lost 3 bases, J lost 2 bases, and 2 bases stayed unmatched. Germline V gene data show CDR1 as SGHTA and CDR2 as FQGNSA. CDR3 size: 14 residues. This CDR3 is CASSLGQGTYEQYF. Written as DNA, the CDR3 is TGTGCCAGCAGCTTGGGACAGGGAACCTACGAGCAGTACTTC.

V usage is TRBV4-3 and J usage is TRBJ2-5; D possibly matches TRBD1 or TRBD2 (5 bases each). V lost 4 bases and J lost 2, with 14 bases in between. CDR1 and CDR2 (germline): LGHNA, YSLEER. The CDR3 has 15 residues. The CDR3 sequence is CASSRTGTAQETQYF. The CDR3 DNA reads as TGCGCCAGCAGCCGAACCGGGACGGCACAAGAGACCCAGTACTTC.

The J gene is TRBJ1-1, the V gene TRBV18; perhaps TRBD1 as D (5 bases). The CDR3 is 18 amino acids. Deletions cut 3 bases from V and 0 bases from J, with 20 bases between. Germline assignment: CDR1 KGHSH and CDR2 LQKENI. CDR3 nucleotides: TGTGCCAGCTCACCTTCTCCCCCGGGTTTAGGGGTGAACACTGAAGCTTTCTTT. This codes for CASSPSPPGLGVNTEAFF.

There are a few counts of this clone. The genes are TRBV2 and TRBJ1-2; D uncertain. V lost 7 bases, J lost 4 bases, and 16 bases lay in between. Germline V gene lookup returns CDR1 SNHLY and CDR2 FYNNEI. The CDR3 is made up of 14 amino acids. The CDR3 is CASNPRRAAYGYTF. The CDR3 region has the DNA TGTGCCAGCAACCCCAGACGGGCCGCCTATGGCTACACCTTC.

In nucleotides, the CDR3 is TGTGCCAGCTCTCGCGCGGCTACCTCCTACGAGCAGTACTTC. This translates into CASSRAATSYEQYF. This chain joins TRBV7-9 and TRBJ2-7; D not resolved. The germline V and J ends were trimmed by 8 bases and 0 bases, with 14 bases remaining between them. In germline, CDR1 is SEHNR, CDR2 FQNEAQ (reference sequence). This CDR3 has 14 residues.

J is TRBJ2-1 and V is TRBV5-1; D is unresolved. The germline gives CDR1 SGHRS, CDR2 YFSETQ. Trimming shortened V by 5 bases and J by 10 bases, and 19 bases separated the two germline ends. The CDR3 is made up of 14 amino acids. CDR3 sequence (DNA): TGCGCCAGCAGTGTCAGTCGACCCGAGGCAGAGCAGTTCTTC. It encodes CASSVSRPEAEQFF. Full variable domain (rest looked up from reference TRBV5-1 and TRBJ2-1): KAGVTQTPRYLIKTRGQQVTLSCSPISGHRSVSWYQQTPGQGLQFLFEYFSETQRNKGNFPGRFSGRQFSNSRSEMNVSTLELGDSALYLCASSVSRPEAEQFFGPGTRLTVL.

The rearrangement uses TRBV2 and TRBJ2-7; tentative D call: TRBD2 (6 bases). The CDR3 extends over 14 amino acids. Germline V CDR1 and CDR2: SNHLY, FYNNEI. V lost 6 bases to trimming and J lost 2 bases, with 14 bases between them. CDR3 nucleotide sequence: TGTGCCAGCAGGGACGGACTATTAGCCTACGAGCAGTACTTC. It yields the protein CASRDGLLAYEQYF.

This rearrangement joins TRBV29-1 to TRBJ2-2; D remains unclear. This CDR3 region has 16 residues. V was clipped by 0 bases and J by 6 bases, with 17 bases between them. The germline V gene has CDR1 SQVTM and CDR2 ANQGSEA. Written as DNA, the CDR3 is TGCAGCGTTGAAGATAGGCCCCTCGCCAGACCCGGGGAGCTGTTTTTT. The encoded protein is CSVEDRPLARPGELFF.

J is TRBJ2-7 and V is TRBV7-9; D gene uncertain. The CDR3 is made up of 15 amino acids. The germline gives CDR1 SEHNR, CDR2 FQNEAQ (reference sequence). V lost 5 bases and J 5 bases, leaving 19 bases between the germline ends. The CDR3 nucleotides are TGTGCCAGCAGCCCCAAGCGACGGGTGGGAAACGAGCAGTACTTC. Protein: CASSPKRRVGNEQYF.

The rearrangement links TRBV10-3 to TRBJ2-1; tentatively, D is TRBD2 (6 bases). Trimming pared 5 bases from V and 10 bases from J, leaving 15 bases between. Germline CDR1 is ENHRY and CDR2 is SYGVKD. The CDR3 has 13 amino acids. This CDR3 reads CAISPAGRGEQFF. CDR3 bases: TGTGCCATCAGTCCAGCCGGGAGAGGGGAGCAGTTCTTC.

The V gene is TRBV4-1, the J gene TRBJ1-2, with D possibly being TRBD1 (6 bases). The CDR3 extends over 15 amino acids. Germline CDR1 MGHRA, CDR2 YSYEKL. The V end lost 3 bases, the J end lost 7 bases, and 18 bases lay between the germline ends. The chain's CDR3 is CASSQDPGAAGGYTF. The CDR3, as DNA: TGCGCCAGCAGCCAGGACCCGGGGGCCGCGGGTGGCTACACCTTC.

V is TRBV4-2 and J is TRBJ2-1; 11 bases agree with TRBD2. The CDR3 has 16 residues. The V gene end was trimmed by 4 bases and the J gene end by 9 bases; junction bases not matched to a gene: 11. Germline assignment: CDR1 LGHNA and CDR2 YNFKEQ. The CDR3 DNA follows: TGTGCCAGCAGCCGTGATATTAGCGGGGGGGCAGCTGAGCAGTTCTTC. It codes for CASSRDISGGAAEQFF.

The genes are TRBV5-1 and TRBJ1-2; TRBD1 matches at 8 bases. The germline CDR1 and CDR2 sequences are SGHRS and YFSETQ. The CDR3 consists of 15 residues. With V trimmed by 0 bases and J by 5 bases, 6 bases remained unmatched. The CDR3 here is CASSLDPQGAYGYTF. DNA for the CDR3: TGCGCCAGCAGCTTGGATCCCCAGGGGGCGTATGGCTACACCTTC.

This chain uses TRBV27 with TRBJ2-5; D may be TRBD2 (6 bases). Germline lookup yields CDR1 MNHEY and CDR2 SMNVEV (reference sequence). Trimming cost V 3 bases and J 11 bases, with 16 bases left between them. This CDR3 comprises 13 residues. The DNA of the CDR3 is TGTGCCAGCAGTTTTTTGGCATCGGGGGAGCAGTACTTC. Its protein product is CASSFLASGEQYF.

J is TRBJ2-3 and V is TRBV5-1, with no clear D. The V gene's germline CDR1 is SGHRS and CDR2 YFSETQ. The CDR3 loop spans 12 amino acids. Trimming removed 1 base at V and 6 bases at J, with 6 bases between. The CDR3 sequence is CASSLTGDTQYF. The CDR3 coding sequence is TGCGCCAGCAGCTTGACTGGGGATACGCAGTATTTT.

The chain links TRBV6-1 to TRBJ1-2; 7 nucleotides align to TRBD1. The CDR3 runs 13 residues. J was trimmed by 6 bases and V by 8 bases; bases with no gene match: 9. The germline V gene encodes CDR1 MNHNS and CDR2 SASEGT. This CDR3 is CASRATGKHGYTF. In DNA form, the CDR3 reads TGTGCCAGCCGGGCGACAGGGAAGCATGGCTACACCTTC.

The gene calls are TRBV2 and TRBJ1-2; D not resolved. CDR3 length: 16 amino acids. Germline assignment: CDR1 SNHLY and CDR2 FYNNEI. V was cut by 2 bases and J by 2 bases, with 15 bases left in between. The CDR3 sequence is CASSESETRSNYGYTF. CDR3 DNA: TGTGCCAGCAGTGAATCTGAGACCCGCTCCAACTATGGCTACACCTTC.

V gene TRBV5-1 combines with J gene TRBJ1-4, with D unclear. V was clipped by 3 bases and J by 4 bases, with 13 bases between them. Germline-derived CDR1 and CDR2 are SGHRS and YFSETQ. The CDR3 extends over 15 amino acids. CDR3 amino acids: CASSSNPGSNEKLFF. The CDR3 DNA reads as TGCGCCAGCAGCTCAAACCCTGGAAGTAATGAAAAACTGTTTTTT. Together with reference TRBV5-1 and TRBJ1-4, the CDR3 gives the full variable domain: KAGVTQTPRYLIKTRGQQVTLSCSPISGHRSVSWYQQTPGQGLQFLFEYFSETQRNKGNFPGRFSGRQFSNSRSEMNVSTLELGDSALYLCASSSNPGSNEKLFFGSGTQLSVL.

The chain combines TRBV5-1 with TRBJ1-4; TRBD1 is a possible D gene (6 bases). V lost 0 bases to trimming and J lost 3 bases, with 9 bases between them. The CDR3 runs to 15 residues. Germline CDR1 and CDR2: SGHRS and YFSETQ. The CDR3 reads CASSLAGAPNEKLFF. Here the CDR3 DNA reads TGCGCCAGCAGCTTGGCGGGGGCCCCTAATGAAAAACTGTTTTTT.

The CDR3, as DNA: TGTGCCAGCAGCCGGACAGCCACGAACCAAGAGACCCAGTACTTC. Translated, it gives CASSRTATNQETQYF. The chain couples TRBV7-3 to TRBJ2-5, with D perhaps matching TRBD1 (6 bases). V was trimmed by 5 bases and J by 0 bases, leaving 13 bases between them. This CDR3 region has 15 residues. The germline V gene has CDR1 SGHTA and CDR2 FQGTGA. The full variable domain, in which reference TRBV7-3 and TRBJ2-5 provide the parts outside the CDR3, is GAGVSQTPSNKVTEKGKYVELRCDPISGHTALYWYRQSLGQGPEFLIYFQGTGAADDSGLPNDRFFAVRPEGSVSTLKIQRTERGDSAVYLCASSRTATNQETQYFGPGTRLLVL.

The chain carries TRBV10-1 and TRBJ1-5, with D possibly TRBD1 on 5 matching bases. This CDR3 is built from 13 residues. Germline V lookup: CDR1 WNHNN, CDR2 SYGVQD (reference sequence). V was shortened by 11 bases and J by 2 bases, with 13 bases between the two germline ends. CDR3 protein: CAPMGERNQPQHF. CDR3 bases: TGCGCCCCAATGGGGGAACGCAATCAGCCCCAGCATTTT.

The chain links TRBV19 to TRBJ2-1; D is uncertain. V gave up 3 bases and J gave up 5 bases, with 5 bases separating them. Germline CDR1 is LNHDA and CDR2 is SQIVND (reference sequence). The CDR3 runs 12 residues. In DNA, the CDR3 is TGTGCCAGTAGTATTTTTGACAATGAGCAGTTCTTC. Its translation: CASSIFDNEQFF.

The chain employs TRBV15 and TRBJ2-7, with 7 bases that match TRBD2. V lost 6 bases and J lost 6; bases outside the gene matches: 11. The germline V gene encodes CDR1 LNHNV and CDR2 YYDKDF (reference sequence). The CDR3 spans 14 residues. This CDR3 reads CATRFQRGVGEQYF. In DNA form, the CDR3 reads TGTGCCACCAGATTTCAGCGGGGAGTAGGCGAGCAGTACTTC.

CDR3 loop: CASSPGARDTQYF. As DNA, the CDR3 is TGTGCCAGTAGTCCGGGGGCGCGGGATACGCAGTATTTT. The chain employs TRBV19 and TRBJ2-3; D is perhaps TRBD1 or TRBD2 (6 bases each). The ends were cut back, 5 bases at V and 6 bases at J, with 12 bases in the middle. CDR1 is LNHDA, CDR2 SQIVND, per germline (reference sequence). The CDR3 is 13 residues long.

This clone was detected only a few times. The V gene is TRBV27, the J gene TRBJ1-1; D is uncertain. Per germline, CDR1 MNHEY and CDR2 SMNVEV (reference sequence). The CDR3 loop spans 13 amino acids. Trimming removed 7 bases from V and 4 bases from J, with 13 bases in between. DNA for the CDR3: TGTGCCAGCACCTACGGAGGGAGCACTGAAGCTTTCTTT. Its translation is CASTYGGSTEAFF.

The chain has TRBV30 and TRBJ2-4, with TRBD1 matching over 7 bases. CDR1 GTSNPN and CDR2 SVGIG come from the germline V gene (reference sequence). With 5 bases clipped from V and 5 bases from J, the junction kept 9 bases outside the gene matches. The CDR3 spans 14 residues. The CDR3 here is CAWGQAVWENIQYF. The DNA for the CDR3 is TGTGCCTGGGGACAGGCGGTGTGGGAAAACATTCAGTACTTC.

The rearrangement uses TRBV11-2 and TRBJ2-3, with D unclear. CDR1 and CDR2 (germline): SGHAT, FQNNGV. The V end was cut by 6 bases, the J end by 2 bases, with 9 bases between. The CDR3 consists of 13 residues. The CDR3 is CASRLTFTDTQYF. The CDR3 DNA sequence: TGTGCCAGCAGATTAACGTTCACAGATACGCAGTATTTT.